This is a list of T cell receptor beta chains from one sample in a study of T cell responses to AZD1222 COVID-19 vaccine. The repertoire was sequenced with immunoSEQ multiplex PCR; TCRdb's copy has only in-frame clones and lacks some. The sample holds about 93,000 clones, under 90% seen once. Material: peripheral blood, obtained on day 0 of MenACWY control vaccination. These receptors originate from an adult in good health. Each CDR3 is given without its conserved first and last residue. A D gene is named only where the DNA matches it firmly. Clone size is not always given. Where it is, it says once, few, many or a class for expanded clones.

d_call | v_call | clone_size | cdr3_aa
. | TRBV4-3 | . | ASSQGNGGSGTDTQY
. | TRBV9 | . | ASSVEGLSEKLF
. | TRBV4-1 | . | ASSRINGGDQPQH
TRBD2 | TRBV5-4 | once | ASTIAGGGPASTEQF
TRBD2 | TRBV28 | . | ASSLTGTSNIQY
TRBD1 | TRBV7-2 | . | ASSRDRENEQY
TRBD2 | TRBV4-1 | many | ASSYPSGGSYNEQF
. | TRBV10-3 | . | AISEIQASGELF
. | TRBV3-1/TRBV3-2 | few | ASSLFHEQF
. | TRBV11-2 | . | ASSPGGFGSEKLF
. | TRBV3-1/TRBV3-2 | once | ASSPGSGYT
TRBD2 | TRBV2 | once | ASSEGGLVWVNEQF
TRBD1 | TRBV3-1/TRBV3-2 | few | ASFPWTGGQNQPQH
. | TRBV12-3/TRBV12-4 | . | ASSFSGPTEAF
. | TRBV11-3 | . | ASSLDPGRAGELF
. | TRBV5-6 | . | ASSKTGTTGTQY
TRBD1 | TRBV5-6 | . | ASSVQAGTAGNTIY
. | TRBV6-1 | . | ASSDRVQQPQH
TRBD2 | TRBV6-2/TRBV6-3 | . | ASSYGLAGGPDLVGTDTQY
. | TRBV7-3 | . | ASSSGLPNTEAF
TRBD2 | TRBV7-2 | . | ASSRRYSGGHNEQF
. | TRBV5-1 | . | ASSSGTAEKLF
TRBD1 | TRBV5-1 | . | ASSFQPTEQGGWAGELF
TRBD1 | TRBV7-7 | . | ASSRGQGVQETQY
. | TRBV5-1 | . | ASSLSQGTSNEQY
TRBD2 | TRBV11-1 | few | ASSLVERGSYEQY
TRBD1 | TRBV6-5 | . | ASNKGTARWEQF
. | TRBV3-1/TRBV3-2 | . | ASSQGGGAPYEQY
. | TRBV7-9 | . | ASSLVSAAPSINYGYT
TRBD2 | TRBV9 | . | ASSVESSGFGEQY
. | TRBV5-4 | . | ASSSSGYNEKLF
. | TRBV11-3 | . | ASSLGVWDSPLH
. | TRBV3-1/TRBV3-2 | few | ASSLMNTGELF
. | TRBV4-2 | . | ASSQDPEGNTEAF
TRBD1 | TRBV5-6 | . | ASSLRQGANEKLF
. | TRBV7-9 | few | ASSLPHGTFGDNEQY
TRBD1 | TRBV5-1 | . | ASSGTGQVQETQY
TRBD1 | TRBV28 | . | ASSLLDRGGYT
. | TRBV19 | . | ASSPRGPQGVNTEAF
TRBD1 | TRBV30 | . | AWREGAGWGDTQY
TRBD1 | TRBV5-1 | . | ASSSTGAANEKLF